Listed below are T cell receptor beta chains from one sample, sequenced in a study of T-cell reconstitution after alpha-beta-depleted transplantation in children. MiXCR was run by TCRdb on the PCR reads, yielding one entry per CDR3 protein. The sample records roughly 120,000 distinct CDR3 sequences, roughly 24% being singletons. The sequencing used PBMCs, mostly from graft donor cells, collected 180 days after TCRalphabeta/CD19-depleted stem cell transplant. The receptors stem from a male patient aged 2-9 years who had a stem cell transplant for chronic granulomatous disease, so the T cells may come from the graft donor. CDR3s include the opening cysteine and the closing phenylalanine or tryptophan. A D gene is named only where the DNA matches it firmly. Some rows mark clone size as missing; the rest say once, few, many or name a class of expanded clone.

j_call | v_call | d_call | clone_size | cdr3_length | cdr3_nt | cdr3_aa
TRBJ2-5 | TRBV29-1 | . | . | 11 | TGCAGCGGAGAAAAAGCAGAGACCCAGTACTTC | CSGEKAETQYF
TRBJ2-7 | TRBV29-1 | . | . | 14 | TGCAGCGTCAAAAACTCACAGGGTCACTACGAGCAGTACTTC | CSVKNSQGHYEQYF
TRBJ2-7 | TRBV12-3/TRBV12-4 | . | few | 14 | TGTGCCAGCAGTCCTAAGGGGGGAAGGAACGAGCAGTACTTC | CASSPKGGRNEQYF
TRBJ1-6 | TRBV12-3/TRBV12-4 | TRBD1 | . | 14 | TGTGCCAGCAGTACCGGGACAGGGAAATCACCCCTCCACTTT | CASSTGTGKSPLHF
TRBJ2-3 | TRBV29-1 | . | many | 11 | TGCAGGGTTGGAGACGCAGATACGCAGTATTTT | CRVGDADTQYF
TRBJ2-2 | TRBV15 | . | many | 14 | TGTGCCACCAGCAGACAGACAGCTACCGGGGAGCTGTTTTTT | CATSRQTATGELFF
TRBJ2-7 | TRBV7-9 | TRBD1 | many | 16 | TGTGCCAGCAGCTATAGGCCGACAGGGGGGTTCGACGAGCAGTACTTC | CASSYRPTGGFDEQYF
TRBJ2-4 | TRBV5-8 | TRBD1 | . | 15 | TGTGCCAGCACCCAATACCGGGACAGGAAAAACATTCAGTACTTC | CASTQYRDRKNIQYF
TRBJ1-1 | TRBV5-1 | . | . | 14 | TGCGCCAGCAGCTTGGTTCCAGGGGCCTTTGAAGCTTTCTTT | CASSLVPGAFEAFF
TRBJ2-1 | TRBV4-1 | TRBD1 | . | 21 | TGCGCCAGCAGCCAAGATAGTGGGGGACAGGGCTGGGGGAGCTCCTACAATGAGCAGTTCTTC | CASSQDSGGQGWGSSYNEQFF
TRBJ2-7 | TRBV5-1 | TRBD1 | few | 14 | TGCGCCAGCAGCGGAACCGGGACAGCTCTCGAGCAGTACTTC | CASSGTGTALEQYF
TRBJ2-7 | TRBV20-1 | . | few | 16 | TGCAGTGCTAGAGAACCGGGACATGGGAGCTCCTACGAGCAGTACTTC | CSAREPGHGSSYEQYF
TRBJ2-5 | TRBV12-3/TRBV12-4 | . | few | 13 | TGTGCCAGCAGTCTGACAGGAGGGGAGACCCAGTACTTC | CASSLTGGETQYF
TRBJ2-1 | TRBV5-1 | TRBD2 | many | 18 | TGCGCCAGCAGCTTGGGGCTAGCGGAGGAAGCTAGGGACAATGAGCAGTTCTTC | CASSLGLAEEARDNEQFF
TRBJ2-7 | TRBV7-8 | . | . | 14 | TGTGCCAGCAGCTTAATGGCAGACAACTACGAGCAGTACTTC | CASSLMADNYEQYF
TRBJ2-5 | TRBV2 | . | many | 14 | TGTGCTCCTCTTTCAGGACTGATTATGGAGACCCAGTACTTC | CAPLSGLIMETQYF
TRBJ2-7 | TRBV27 | . | . | 12 | TGTGCCAGCAGTTCGCCGGGGAGCGAGCAGTACTTC | CASSSPGSEQYF
TRBJ1-2 | TRBV27 | . | many | 15 | TGTGCCAGCAGTTTATCAGGGTCTCTTGTCTATGGCTACACCTTC | CASSLSGSLVYGYTF
TRBJ2-3 | TRBV20-1 | TRBD2 | few | 14 | TGCAGTGCTAGATCCCCTAGCGGGGGATCTACGCAGTATTTT | CSARSPSGGSTQYF
TRBJ1-1 | TRBV5-1 | . | few | 15 | TGCGCCAGCAGCTTGGAAGTCAGGTTGAACACTGAAGCTTTCTTT | CASSLEVRLNTEAFF
TRBJ2-1 | TRBV27 | . | . | 13 | TGTGCCAGCAGTTTACCCGGGCGCGATGAGCAGTTCTTC | CASSLPGRDEQFF
TRBJ2-7 | TRBV10-1 | TRBD2 | few | 11 | TGCATTTGGGCTAGCGGCTACGAGCAGTACTTC | CIWASGYEQYF
TRBJ1-6 | TRBV7-6 | TRBD1 | . | 16 | TGTGCCAGCAGCCTACCCCCGGGACAGGGAGGTTCACCCCTCCACTTT | CASSLPPGQGGSPLHF
TRBJ2-5 | TRBV29-1 | . | many | 11 | TGCAGCGTTGTCCGGTCAGAGACCCAGTACTTC | CSVVRSETQYF
TRBJ2-3 | TRBV20-1 | TRBD2 | few | 15 | TGCAGTGCTCCTCTAGCGGGAGTGAGCACAGATACGCAGTATTTT | CSAPLAGVSTDTQYF
TRBJ1-5 | TRBV20-1 | . | few | 12 | TGCAGTGGGGTCCAAGGCAATCAGCCCCAGCATTTT | CSGVQGNQPQHF
TRBJ2-1 | TRBV18 | TRBD2 | many | 15 | TGTGCCAGCTCACCATGGCTAGCGGGAGATTATGAGCAGTTCTTC | CASSPWLAGDYEQFF
TRBJ2-7 | TRBV7-2 | . | . | 16 | TGTGCCAGCAGCCATCCTGTGGTTTCCAGCTCCTACGAGCAGTACTTC | CASSHPVVSSSYEQYF
TRBJ1-2 | TRBV29-1 | . | many | 10 | TGCAGCGTTGTCCGAAATGGCTACACCTTC | CSVVRNGYTF
TRBJ2-3 | TRBV11-2 | . | . | 19 | TGTGCCAGCAGCTTAGTTGGCTCGGGGTTGAGACTAGGAGGAGATACGCAGTATTTT | CASSLVGSGLRLGGDTQYF
TRBJ1-2 | TRBV7-2 | . | many | 14 | TGTGCCAGCAGCTTGACAAGACGGGACTATGGCTACACCTTC | CASSLTRRDYGYTF
TRBJ1-1 | TRBV6-5 | . | many | 13 | TGTGCCAGCAGTTACGGGGGATACACTGAAGCTTTCTTT | CASSYGGYTEAFF
TRBJ2-6 | TRBV11-2 | TRBD2 | . | 18 | TGTGCCAGCAGCTTGACTAGCGGGAGGGCCACGGGGGCCAACGTCCTGACTTTC | CASSLTSGRATGANVLTF
TRBJ1-1 | TRBV7-8 | TRBD1 | . | 16 | TGTGCCAGCAGCTTAGGTCTCAGGGGGCATTACACTGAAGCTTTCTTT | CASSLGLRGHYTEAFF
TRBJ1-2 | TRBV7-9 | . | many | 16 | TGTGCCAGCAGCTACGCTTCGGGGACCTATTCCTATGGCTACACCTTC | CASSYASGTYSYGYTF
TRBJ2-5 | TRBV12-3/TRBV12-4 | . | once | 13 | TGTGCCAGCAGTTTAGGCAGAAGGGAGACCCAGTACTTC | CASSLGRRETQYF
TRBJ1-5 | TRBV4-2 | . | . | 15 | TGTGCCAGCAGCCCCAGGGACACTAGCAATCAGCCCCAGCATTTT | CASSPRDTSNQPQHF
TRBJ2-1 | TRBV20-1 | . | many | 17 | TGCAGTGCTAGAGACCGGGCCCTCCCGAACTCCTACAATGAGCAGTTCTTC | CSARDRALPNSYNEQFF
TRBJ2-3 | TRBV12-3/TRBV12-4 | . | many | 12 | TGTGCCAGCAGAAGGGACGAAGATACGCAGTATTTT | CASRRDEDTQYF
TRBJ2-7 | TRBV12-3/TRBV12-4 | . | few | 17 | TGTGCCAGCAGTCCTAAGGGGTGGGTAGCGGCTTCCTACGAGCAGTACTTC | CASSPKGWVAASYEQYF
TRBJ2-1 | TRBV20-1 | . | many | 12 | TGCAGTGCCGCTCGAGACAGGATTGAGCAGTTCTTC | CSAARDRIEQFF
TRBJ2-7 | TRBV20-1 | TRBD2 | . | 14 | TGCAGTGCCAAATTAGCGGGGGCCCTCTACGAGCAGTACTTC | CSAKLAGALYEQYF
TRBJ1-5 | TRBV7-9 | . | . | 13 | TGTGCCAGCAGCACGGACGGGGTCCAGCCCCAGCATTTT | CASSTDGVQPQHF
TRBJ1-5 | TRBV7-6 | . | . | 13 | TGTGCCAGCAGCTTAACAGTTTCGGGACGATTGCATTTT | CASSLTVSGRLHF
TRBJ2-3 | TRBV7-3 | . | many | 16 | TGTGCCAGCAGCTTCATGGGGGGCCGGAGCACAGATACGCAGTATTTT | CASSFMGGRSTDTQYF
TRBJ2-7 | TRBV5-1 | . | many | 14 | TGCGCCAGCAGCTTCCGGGCCACGGACCACGAGCAGTACTTC | CASSFRATDHEQYF
TRBJ2-3 | TRBV20-1 | TRBD2 | . | 15 | TGCAGTGCTAGAATTCTAGCGGGAGGCCCAGATACGCAGTATTTT | CSARILAGGPDTQYF
TRBJ2-1 | TRBV10-3 | TRBD2 | few | 15 | TGTGCCATCAGTGGAAGACTAGCGGAAAACAATGAGCAGTTCTTC | CAISGRLAENNEQFF
TRBJ1-1 | TRBV29-1 | . | many | 12 | TGCAGCGTTGAGAGTCAGGGCGCTGAAGCTTTCTTT | CSVESQGAEAFF
TRBJ2-1 | TRBV28 | . | many | 13 | TGTGCCAGCAGTCCGGCCACTAGGAATGAGCAGTTCTTC | CASSPATRNEQFF
TRBJ2-7 | TRBV20-1 | . | . | 14 | TGCAGTGCTAGTGCGGGACAAAGGGTCTACGAGCAGTACTTC | CSASAGQRVYEQYF
TRBJ2-2 | TRBV11-2 | . | once | 18 | TGTGCCAGCAGCTTAGTCGAAGGGGGGGCAGTGAACACCGGGGAGCTGTTTTTT | CASSLVEGGAVNTGELFF
TRBJ2-3 | TRBV7-8 | . | . | 17 | TGTGCCAGCAGCTTATTAGGCCCGGTAGCAGGCACAGATACGCAGTATTTT | CASSLLGPVAGTDTQYF
TRBJ2-4 | TRBV12-3/TRBV12-4 | TRBD1 | many | 17 | TGTGCCAGTACCCAACAACAGGGGGATCTAGCCAAAAACATTCAGTACTTC | CASTQQQGDLAKNIQYF
TRBJ2-1 | TRBV20-1 | . | many | 14 | TGCAGTGCTAGTGGGGACCTGGGCTACAATGAGCAGTTCTTC | CSASGDLGYNEQFF